The 27 T cell receptor beta chains below come from one sample, sequenced in a study of beta chain features in type 1 diabetes. TCRB transcripts that were expressed got sequenced, as all of the isolated RNA had been reverse transcribed. The table came from immunoSEQ multiplex PCR; TCRdb's copy has only in-frame clones and leaves some out. The repertoire includes approximately 100,000 clones, 25% to 35% of them detected once, and 0.5% to 0.55% sits in the top ten. General study results and limits: When Type 1 diabetes patients were examined, their TCRB CDR3s proved moderately but significantly shorter in all four CD4+ subsets.

For these receptors, no antigen is known. The specimen sequenced was central memory CD4+ T cells from blood. The receptor set was obtained from a woman between 18 and 30 years old with type 1 diabetes.

The chain recombines TRBV4-1 with TRBJ2-2; 9 bases align to TRBD2. Germline CDR1 and CDR2: MGHRA and YSYEKL. V dropped 2 bases and J dropped 3; count of bases not matched to a gene: 22. This CDR3 is built from 22 residues. DNA of the CDR3: TGCGCCAGCAGCCAATCCCCCCTGGTGGGCGGGAGGGTGGGGTTGGACACCGGGGAGCTGTTTTTT. Translation gives CASSQSPLVGGRVGLDTGELFF.

This clone was detected a few times. The chain is built from TRBV7-9 and TRBJ1-1; D perhaps matches TRBD1 (5 bases). Germline lookup yields CDR1 SEHNR and CDR2 FQNEAQ (reference sequence). V was shortened by 5 bases and J by 4 bases, with 14 bases between the two germline ends. The CDR3 is made up of 14 amino acids. Here the CDR3 DNA reads TGTGCCAGCAGCCGAAATGGGGGACTCACTGAAGCTTTCTTT. This encodes CASSRNGGLTEAFF.

This CDR3 reads CASSTRLAGAPTTPGSALYNEQFF. The CDR3 nucleotides read TGTGCCAGCAGCACTCGACTAGCGGGAGCCCCAACCACACCAGGTTCAGCTCTCTACAATGAGCAGTTCTTC. V and J are TRBV21-1 and TRBJ2-1; TRBD2 was called by the table and not checked on the DNA. TRBV21-1 is listed as a pseudogene. This CDR3 comprises 24 residues.

In this sample, this clone turned up a few times. V and J are TRBV7-9 and TRBJ2-1, with 8 bases matching TRBD2. The V and J ends lost 3 bases and 8 bases, in that order; junction bases with no gene match: 12. This CDR3 is 16 amino acids long. Germline V gene lookup returns CDR1 SEHNR and CDR2 FQNEAQ (reference sequence). CDR3 in DNA: TGTGCCAGCAGCTTCTCCCGTGGAGCGGGAGCATATGAGCAGTTCTTC. Encoded protein: CASSFSRGAGAYEQFF. The full variable domain, in which reference TRBV7-9 and TRBJ2-1 provide the parts outside the CDR3, is DTGVSQNPRHKITKRGQNVTFRCDPISEHNRLYWYRQTLGQGPEFLTYFQNEAQLEKSRLLSDRFSAERPKGSFSTLEIQRTEQGDSAMYLCASSFSRGAGAYEQFFGPGTRLTVL.

This chain joins TRBV9 and TRBJ2-7; 10 bases line up with TRBD2. The V segment lost 3 bases and the J segment 2 bases; nucleotides outside the gene matches: 5. Germline V lookup: CDR1 SGDLS, CDR2 YYNGEE. The CDR3 length is 15 residues. The CDR3 sequence: CASSAASGSTYEQYF. The CDR3 coding sequence is TGTGCCAGCAGCGCCGCTAGCGGGAGCACCTACGAGCAGTACTTC.

This chain uses TRBV7-9 with TRBJ1-3, with 9 bases identical to TRBD1. This CDR3 has 14 residues. V gave up 5 bases and J gave up 4 bases; unmatched junction bases: 3. Germline lookup yields CDR1 SEHNR and CDR2 FQNEAQ (reference sequence). The CDR3 DNA reads as TGTGCCAGCAGCCGACAGGGGGAGGGAAACACCATATATTTT. Amino acids: CASSRQGEGNTIYF.

This clone occurred a few times. As the CDR3 is not closed by the conserved phenylalanine or tryptophan, this likely results from a read error. Because the CDR3's place on the DNA is in doubt, the DNA is left out and the CDR3 is given as listed by TCRdb. The chain is built from TRBV27 and TRBJ2-7; no check of the table's D call, TRBD1, against the DNA was made. CDR1 is MNHEY and CDR2 is SMNVEV in the germline V gene (reference sequence). The CDR3 extends over 13 residues, inclusive of both ends. CDR3 in amino acids: CASSLRGSHRLTI.

The chain uses TRBV28 and TRBJ1-5, with D maybe TRBD1 (5 bases). Germline V gene lookup returns CDR1 MDHEN and CDR2 SYDVKM. The CDR3 has 15 residues. The ends were cut back, 8 bases at V and 5 bases at J, with 19 bases in the middle. The CDR3 region has the DNA TGTGCCAGCGGGGGTTATGGGAGGGAATATCAGCCCCAGCATTTT. Its translation: CASGGYGREYQPQHF.

This clone was recorded a few times. The chain couples TRBV19 to TRBJ1-2; 8 positions match TRBD1. The ends lost 6 bases at V and 5 bases at J; junction bases unmatched: 5. The CDR3 is 13 amino acids. Per germline, CDR1 LNHDA and CDR2 SQIVND (reference sequence). CDR3 DNA: TGTGCCAGTAGCCAGGGGGCCTTGTATGGCTACACCTTC. This sequence encodes CASSQGALYGYTF.

CDR3 in amino acids: CASSPLDSSGNTIYF. The CDR3 DNA sequence: TGTGCCAGCAGCCCCTTGGACAGCTCTGGAAACACCATATATTTT. The rearrangement links TRBV4-2 to TRBJ1-3, with a possible D match to TRBD1 (6 bases). This CDR3 region has 15 residues. V was trimmed by 4 bases and J by 0 bases, leaving 10 bases between them. Per the germline V gene, CDR1 is LGHNA and CDR2 is YNFKEQ.

In this sample, this clone turned up a few times. The chain has TRBV5-1 and TRBJ2-2, with a tentative D call TRBD2 (5 bases). The CDR3 covers 16 residues. Germline values: CDR1 SGHRS, CDR2 YFSETQ. Trimming left V 7 bases short and J 1 base short, with 17 bases between. DNA for the CDR3: TGCGCCAGCTCGGGGTATGGAGTGGGGAACACCGGGGAGCTGTTTTTT. Amino acids: CASSGYGVGNTGELFF.

The chain recombines TRBV5-4 with TRBJ1-2; TRBD1 agrees at 10 bases. CDR1 and CDR2 (germline): SGHNT, YYREEE (reference sequence). V gave up 3 bases and J gave up 4 bases; unmatched junction bases: 6. The CDR3 runs to 15 residues. Here the CDR3 reads CASSWDRGSGYGYTF. CDR3 sequence (DNA): TGTGCCAGCAGCTGGGACAGGGGATCGGGCTATGGCTACACCTTC.

This clone appeared a few times. The J gene is TRBJ1-2, the V gene TRBV6-5; 11 positions agree with TRBD1. After removal of 6 bases from V and 2 bases from J, the junction contained 5 bases not matched to a gene. The germline V gene has CDR1 MNHEY and CDR2 SVGAGI. The CDR3 runs 15 residues. The CDR3 DNA is TGTGCCAGCAGCCCAGGGACAGGGGGGAACTATGGCTACACCTTC. It is translated as CASSPGTGGNYGYTF.

This chain connects TRBV25-1 to TRBJ2-5; D might be TRBD2 (5 bases). V lost 0 bases and J lost 5, with 10 bases in between. This CDR3 has 14 amino acids. Germline V gene data show CDR1 as MGHDK and CDR2 as SYGVNS. The CDR3 is CASSEYVGAETQYF. The CDR3 DNA reads as TGTGCCAGCAGTGAATATGTGGGAGCTGAGACCCAGTACTTC.

The CDR3 nucleotides read TGTGCCTGGAGTGAATTTAGGGGCTATGGCTACACCTTC. Amino acid sequence: CAWSEFRGYGYTF. This chain links TRBV30 with TRBJ1-2, with TRBD1 as a possible D gene (5 bases). Germline loops: CDR1 GTSNPN, CDR2 SVGIG (reference sequence). V gave up 1 base and J gave up 4 bases, with 10 bases separating them. This CDR3 region has 13 residues.

V is TRBV19 and J is TRBJ2-1, with 10 bases that match TRBD2. Germline V gives CDR1 LNHDA, CDR2 SQIVND (reference sequence). V trimming: 1 base; J trimming: 7 bases; junction bases outside the gene matches: 10. This CDR3 has 17 residues. The CDR3 region is CASSIALLAGVPNEQFF. The CDR3 DNA sequence: TGTGCCAGTAGTATAGCCCTCCTAGCGGGAGTCCCAAATGAGCAGTTCTTC.

This clone was observed a handful of times. The chain employs TRBV7-2 and TRBJ1-5; 9 nucleotides agree with TRBD1. Unmatched junction bases numbered 0, after V lost 4 bases and J lost 5 bases. The CDR3 has 13 amino acids. Per germline, CDR1 SGHTA and CDR2 FQGNSA. As DNA, the CDR3 is TGTGCCAGCAGCTGGGACAGGGATCAGCCCCAGCATTTT. It translates to CASSWDRDQPQHF.

The chain carries TRBV21-1 and TRBJ2-5; the D call TRBD1 from the table was never checked on the DNA. TRBV21-1 is listed as a pseudogene. The CDR3 length is 14 residues. CDR3 bases: TGTGCCAGCAGCAAAGACAGGTGGGAAGAGACCCAGTACTTC. Protein product: CASSKDRWEETQYF.

The DNA for the CDR3 is TGTGCCAGCAGAAACGACAGGTACAATGAGCAGTTCTTC. This gives the protein CASRNDRYNEQFF. The genes are TRBV6-5 and TRBJ2-1; a weak D match, TRBD1 (6 bases). Germline loops: CDR1 MNHEY, CDR2 SVGAGI. V was shortened by 6 bases and J by 4 bases, with 10 bases between the two germline ends. There are 13 residues in the CDR3.

V usage is TRBV4-3 and J usage is TRBJ2-7, with D perhaps matching TRBD1 (6 bases). Germline assignment: CDR1 LGHNA and CDR2 YSLEER. V lost 0 bases and J 4 bases, leaving 7 bases between the germline ends. The length of the CDR3 is 13 residues. CDR3 sequence reads: CASSQDRGYEQYV. The CDR3 DNA is TGCGCCAGCAGCCAAGATAGGGGGTACGAGCAGTACGTC.

The chain carries TRBV30 and TRBJ1-1, with unresolved D. V lost 2 bases, J lost 4 bases, and 11 bases lay in between. The CDR3 is 13 residues long. Germline values: CDR1 GTSNPN, CDR2 SVGIG (reference sequence). The CDR3 DNA is TGTGCCTGGAGTCGGGGTATGGGCACTGAAGCTTTCTTT. This translates into CAWSRGMGTEAFF. The full variable domain, its missing parts supplied by reference TRBV30 and TRBJ1-1, is SQTIHQWPATLVQPVGSPLSLECTVEGTSNPNLYWYRQAAGRGLQLLFYSVGIGQISSEVPQNLSASRPQDRQFILSSKKLLLSDSGFYLCAWSRGMGTEAFFGQGTRLTVV.

V usage is TRBV18 and J usage is TRBJ2-5; D possibly corresponds to TRBD1 (6 bases). Trimming shortened V by 0 bases and J by 7 bases, and 15 bases separated the two germline ends. Germline V CDR1 and CDR2: KGHSH, LQKENI. The length of the CDR3 is 15 residues. The CDR3: CASSPPAGASVTQYF. As DNA, the CDR3 is TGTGCCAGCTCACCACCGGCAGGGGCGAGCGTGACCCAGTACTTC.

Ten or more counts support this clone. The V call is TRBV29-1, the J call TRBJ2-1, with 10 bases fitting TRBD2. This CDR3 is 15 amino acids long. Germline V CDR1 and CDR2: SQVTM, ANQGSEA. V lost 4 bases and J lost 8; bases outside the gene matches: 11. DNA of the CDR3: TGCAGCGTTGTGAGGGCTAGCGGGAGTCGGGATGAGCAGTTCTTC. Translation: CSVVRASGSRDEQFF.

This clone was observed a few times. This chain links TRBV10-3 with TRBJ1-3; D remains unclear. Germline-derived CDR1 and CDR2 are ENHRY and SYGVKD. This CDR3 contains 15 residues. Trimming left V 0 bases short and J 0 bases short, with 6 bases between. CDR3 protein: CAISESGSSGNTIYF. CDR3 bases: TGTGCCATCAGTGAGTCCGGGAGCTCTGGAAACACCATATATTTT.

The chain links TRBV10-2 to TRBJ2-7, with TRBD2 matching 7 bases. V shed 0 bases, J shed 2 bases, and the junction held 1 base outside the gene matches. Germline-derived CDR1 and CDR2 are WSHSY and SAAADI. The CDR3 has 14 residues. The CDR3 protein is CASSESRGTYEQYV. CDR3 in DNA: TGCGCCAGCAGTGAGTCGCGGGGGACCTACGAGCAGTACGTC.

This clone came up a few times. This chain uses TRBV10-3 with TRBJ2-1; the match to TRBD2 covers 8 bases. The ends lost 3 bases at V and 7 bases at J; junction bases unmatched: 8. Germline assignment: CDR1 ENHRY and CDR2 SYGVKD. The CDR3 has 15 residues. In nucleotides, the CDR3 is TGTGCCATCAGTGATAATACGGGAGGGCTAAATGAGCAGTTCTTC. Residues: CAISDNTGGLNEQFF.

This clone was seen only a few times. The chain recombines TRBV5-1 with TRBJ2-3, with 11 bases that match TRBD2. The length of the CDR3 is 18 residues. Trimming removed 1 base from V and 5 bases from J; junction bases left unmatched: 12. CDR1 is SGHRS and CDR2 is YFSETQ in the germline V gene. CDR3 in DNA: TGCGCCAGCAGCTTGAAGTGGGCTAGCGGGAGGTCTGTAGATACGCAGTATTTT. This sequence encodes CASSLKWASGRSVDTQYF.